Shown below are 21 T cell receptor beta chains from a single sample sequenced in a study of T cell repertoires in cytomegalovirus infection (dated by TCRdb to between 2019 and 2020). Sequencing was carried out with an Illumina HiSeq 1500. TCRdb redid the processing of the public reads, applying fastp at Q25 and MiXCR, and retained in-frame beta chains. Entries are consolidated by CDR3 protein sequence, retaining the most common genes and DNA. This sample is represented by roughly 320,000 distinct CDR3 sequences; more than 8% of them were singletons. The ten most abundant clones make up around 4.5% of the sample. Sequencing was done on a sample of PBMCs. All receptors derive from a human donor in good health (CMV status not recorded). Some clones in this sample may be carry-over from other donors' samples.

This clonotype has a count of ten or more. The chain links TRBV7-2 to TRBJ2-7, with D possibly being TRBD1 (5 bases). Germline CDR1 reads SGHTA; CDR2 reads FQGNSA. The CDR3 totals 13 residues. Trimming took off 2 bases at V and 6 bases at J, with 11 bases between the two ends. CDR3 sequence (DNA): TGTGCCAGCAGCTTAAATTCAGGGTTCGAGCAGTACTTC. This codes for CASSLNSGFEQYF.

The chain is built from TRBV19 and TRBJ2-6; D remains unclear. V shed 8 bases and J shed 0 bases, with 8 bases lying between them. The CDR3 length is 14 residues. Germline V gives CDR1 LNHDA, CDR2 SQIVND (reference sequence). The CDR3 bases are TGTGCCAGTGGGTTGGTCTCTGGGGCCAACGTCCTGACTTTC. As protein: CASGLVSGANVLTF.

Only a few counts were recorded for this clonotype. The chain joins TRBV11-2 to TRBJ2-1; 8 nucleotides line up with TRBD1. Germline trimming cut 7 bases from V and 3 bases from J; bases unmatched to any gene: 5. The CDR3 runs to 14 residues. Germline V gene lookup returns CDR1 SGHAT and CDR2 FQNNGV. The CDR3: CASKGQANYNEQFF. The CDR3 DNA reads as TGTGCCAGCAAGGGACAGGCTAACTACAATGAGCAGTTCTTC.

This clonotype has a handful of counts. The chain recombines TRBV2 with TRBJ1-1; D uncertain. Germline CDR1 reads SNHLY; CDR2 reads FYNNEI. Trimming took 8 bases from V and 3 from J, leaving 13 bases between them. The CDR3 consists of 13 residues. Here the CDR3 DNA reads TGTGCCAGCTCCATAATCGAGGACACTGAAGCTTTCTTT. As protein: CASSIIEDTEAFF.

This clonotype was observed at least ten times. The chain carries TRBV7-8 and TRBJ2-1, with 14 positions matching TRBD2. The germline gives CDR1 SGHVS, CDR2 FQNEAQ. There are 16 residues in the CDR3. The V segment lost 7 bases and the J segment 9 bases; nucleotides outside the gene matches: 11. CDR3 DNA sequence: TGTGCCAGCATCAAACTGACTAGCGGGAGGGCCGGTGAGCAGTTCTTC. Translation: CASIKLTSGRAGEQFF.

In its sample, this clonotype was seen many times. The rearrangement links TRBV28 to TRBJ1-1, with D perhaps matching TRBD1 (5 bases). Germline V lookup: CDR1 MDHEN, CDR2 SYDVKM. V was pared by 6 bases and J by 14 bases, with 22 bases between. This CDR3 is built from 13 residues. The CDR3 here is CASSQDPGPAGFF. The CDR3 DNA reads TGTGCCAGCAGCCAGGACCCCGGACCGGCAGGGTTCTTT.

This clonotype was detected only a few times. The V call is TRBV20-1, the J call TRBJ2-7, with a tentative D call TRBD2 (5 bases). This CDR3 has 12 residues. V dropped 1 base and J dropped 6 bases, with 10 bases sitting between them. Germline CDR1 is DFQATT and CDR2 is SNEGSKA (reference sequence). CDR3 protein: CSARVGSVEQYF. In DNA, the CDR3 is TGCAGTGCTAGAGTGGGGAGTGTCGAGCAGTACTTC.

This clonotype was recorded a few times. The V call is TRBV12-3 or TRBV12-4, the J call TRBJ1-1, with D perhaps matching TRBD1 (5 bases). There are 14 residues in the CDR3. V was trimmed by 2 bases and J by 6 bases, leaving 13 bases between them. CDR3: CASSLRQGRAEAFF. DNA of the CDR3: TGTGCCAGCAGTTTACGCCAGGGTAGGGCTGAAGCTTTCTTT.

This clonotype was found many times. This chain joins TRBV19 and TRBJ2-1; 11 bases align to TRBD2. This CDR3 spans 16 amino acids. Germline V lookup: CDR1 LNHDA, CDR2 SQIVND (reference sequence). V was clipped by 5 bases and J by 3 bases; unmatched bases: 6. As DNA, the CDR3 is TGTGCCAGTAGTGATTTACTAGCGGGAGACTACAATGAGCAGTTCTTC. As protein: CASSDLLAGDYNEQFF.

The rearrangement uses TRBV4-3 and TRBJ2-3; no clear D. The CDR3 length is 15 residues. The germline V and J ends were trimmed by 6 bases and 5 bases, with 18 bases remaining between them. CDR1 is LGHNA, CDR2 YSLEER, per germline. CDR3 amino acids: CASRRSLNYQDTQYF. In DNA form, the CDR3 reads TGCGCCAGCAGGCGATCTTTAAACTATCAAGATACGCAGTATTTT.

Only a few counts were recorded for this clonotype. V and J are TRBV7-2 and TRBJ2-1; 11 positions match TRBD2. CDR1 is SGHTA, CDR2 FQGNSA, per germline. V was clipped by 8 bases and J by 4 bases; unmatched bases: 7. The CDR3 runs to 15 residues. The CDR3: CASGSPSGGYNEQFF. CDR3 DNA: TGTGCCAGCGGGTCCCCTAGCGGGGGGTACAATGAGCAGTTCTTC.

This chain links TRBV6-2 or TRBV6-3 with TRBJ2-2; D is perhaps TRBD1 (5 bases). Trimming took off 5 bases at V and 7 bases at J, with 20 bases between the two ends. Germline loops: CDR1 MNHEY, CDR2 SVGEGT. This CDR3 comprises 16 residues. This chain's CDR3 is CASSRKAAGINGELFF. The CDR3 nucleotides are TGTGCCAGCAGTCGTAAGGCGGCAGGGATTAACGGGGAGCTGTTTTTT.

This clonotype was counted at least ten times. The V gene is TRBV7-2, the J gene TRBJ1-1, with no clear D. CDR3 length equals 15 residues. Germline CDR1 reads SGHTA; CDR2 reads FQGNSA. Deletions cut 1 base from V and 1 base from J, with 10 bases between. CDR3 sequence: CASSLGGSRNTEAFF. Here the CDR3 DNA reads TGTGCCAGCAGCTTAGGCGGGAGTAGGAACACTGAAGCTTTCTTT.

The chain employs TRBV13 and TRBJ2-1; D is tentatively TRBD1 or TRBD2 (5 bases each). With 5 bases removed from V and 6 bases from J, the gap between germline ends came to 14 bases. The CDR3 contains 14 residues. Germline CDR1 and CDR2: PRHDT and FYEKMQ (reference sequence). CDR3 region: CASSPTRGRNEQFF. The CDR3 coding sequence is TGTGCCAGCAGCCCTACCCGGGGCCGCAATGAGCAGTTCTTC. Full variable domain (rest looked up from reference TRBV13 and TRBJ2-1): AAGVIQSPRHLIKEKRETATLKCYPIPRHDTVYWYQQGPGQDPQFLISFYEKMQSDKGSIPDRFSAQQFSDYHSELNMSSLELGDSALYFCASSPTRGRNEQFFGPGTRLTVL.

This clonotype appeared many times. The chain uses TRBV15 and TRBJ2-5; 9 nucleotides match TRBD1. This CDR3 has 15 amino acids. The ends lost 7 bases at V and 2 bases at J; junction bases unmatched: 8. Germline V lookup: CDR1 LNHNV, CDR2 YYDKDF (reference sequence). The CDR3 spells CATIETGGTQETQYF. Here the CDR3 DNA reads TGTGCCACCATCGAGACAGGGGGTACACAAGAGACCCAGTACTTC.

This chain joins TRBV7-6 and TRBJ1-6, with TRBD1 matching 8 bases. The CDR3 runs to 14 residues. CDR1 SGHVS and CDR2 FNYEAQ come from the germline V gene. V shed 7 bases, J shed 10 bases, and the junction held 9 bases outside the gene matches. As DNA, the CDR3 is TGTGCCAGCAACTCCGGACAGGGAACCTCACCCCTCCACTTT. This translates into CASNSGQGTSPLHF.

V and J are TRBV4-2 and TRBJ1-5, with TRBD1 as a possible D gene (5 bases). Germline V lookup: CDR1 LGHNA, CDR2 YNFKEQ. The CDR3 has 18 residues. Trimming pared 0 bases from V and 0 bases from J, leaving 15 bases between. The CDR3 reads CASSQDRGGQNSNQPQHF. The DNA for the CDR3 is TGTGCCAGCAGCCAAGATCGGGGCGGACAAAATAGCAATCAGCCCCAGCATTTT.

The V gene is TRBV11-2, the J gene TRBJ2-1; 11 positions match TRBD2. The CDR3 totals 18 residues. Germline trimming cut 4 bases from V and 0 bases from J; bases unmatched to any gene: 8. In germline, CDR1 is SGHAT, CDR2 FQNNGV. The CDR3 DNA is TGTGCCAGCAGCTCCCCCCGGGGACTAGCGGACTCCTACAATGAGCAGTTCTTC. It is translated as CASSSPRGLADSYNEQFF.

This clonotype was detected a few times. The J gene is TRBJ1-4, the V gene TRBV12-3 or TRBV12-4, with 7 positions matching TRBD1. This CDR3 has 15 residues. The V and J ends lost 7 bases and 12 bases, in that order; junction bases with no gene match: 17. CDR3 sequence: CASTGTTGQPLELFF. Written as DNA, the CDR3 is TGTGCCAGCACGGGGACCACGGGACAGCCCTTAGAACTGTTTTTT.

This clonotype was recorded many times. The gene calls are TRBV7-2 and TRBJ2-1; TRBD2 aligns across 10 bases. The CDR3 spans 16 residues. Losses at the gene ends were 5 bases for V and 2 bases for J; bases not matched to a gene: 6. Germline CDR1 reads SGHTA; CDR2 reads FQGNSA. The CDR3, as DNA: TGTGCCAGCAGCCCCGGAAGCGGGGGGGCCTACAATGAGCAGTTCTTC. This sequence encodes CASSPGSGGAYNEQFF.

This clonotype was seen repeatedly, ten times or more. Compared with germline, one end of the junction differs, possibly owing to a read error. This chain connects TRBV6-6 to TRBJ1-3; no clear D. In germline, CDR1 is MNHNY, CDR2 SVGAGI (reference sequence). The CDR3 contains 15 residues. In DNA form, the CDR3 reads TGTGCCAGCAGTTCTGCAAGTCCCTTTGGAAACGCCATATATTTT. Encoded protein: CASSSASPFGNAIYF.